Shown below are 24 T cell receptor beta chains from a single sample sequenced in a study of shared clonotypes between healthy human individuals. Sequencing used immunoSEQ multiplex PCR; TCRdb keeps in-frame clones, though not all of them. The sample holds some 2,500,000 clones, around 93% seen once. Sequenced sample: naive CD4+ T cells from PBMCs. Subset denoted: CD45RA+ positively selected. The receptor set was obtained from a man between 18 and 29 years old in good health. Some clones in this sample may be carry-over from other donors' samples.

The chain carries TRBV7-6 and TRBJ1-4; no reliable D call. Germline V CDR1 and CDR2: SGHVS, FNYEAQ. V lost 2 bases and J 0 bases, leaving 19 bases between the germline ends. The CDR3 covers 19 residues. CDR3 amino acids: CASSLSPAGRTATNEKLFF. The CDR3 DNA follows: TGTGCCAGCAGCTTATCCCCGGCGGGTCGAACCGCAACTAATGAAAAACTGTTTTTT. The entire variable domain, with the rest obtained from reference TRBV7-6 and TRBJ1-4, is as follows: GAGVSQSPRYKVTKRGQDVALRCDPISGHVSLYWYRQALGQGPEFLTYFNYEAQQDKSGLPNDRFSAERPEGSISTLTIQRTEQRDSAMYRCASSLSPAGRTATNEKLFFGSGTQLSVL.

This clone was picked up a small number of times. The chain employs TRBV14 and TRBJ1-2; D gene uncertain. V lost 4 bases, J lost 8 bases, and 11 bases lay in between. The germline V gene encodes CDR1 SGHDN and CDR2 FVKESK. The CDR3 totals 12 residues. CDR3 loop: CASSLRGGGYTF. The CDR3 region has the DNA TGTGCCAGCAGCCTCCGAGGCGGCGGCTACACCTTC.

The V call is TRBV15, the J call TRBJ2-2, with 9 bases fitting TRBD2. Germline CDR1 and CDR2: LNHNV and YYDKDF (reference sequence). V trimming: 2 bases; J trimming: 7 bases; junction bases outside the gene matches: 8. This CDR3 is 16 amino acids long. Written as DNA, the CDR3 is TGTGCCACCAGCAGACCTCAGGGACTAGCTGGCGGGGAGCTGTTTTTT. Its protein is CATSRPQGLAGGELFF.

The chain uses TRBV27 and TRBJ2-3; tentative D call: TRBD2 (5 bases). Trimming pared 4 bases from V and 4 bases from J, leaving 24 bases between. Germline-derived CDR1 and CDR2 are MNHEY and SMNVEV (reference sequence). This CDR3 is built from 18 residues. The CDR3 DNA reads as TGTGCCAGCAGTTCCCACTCTCCAACTAGTGGTCGGGCAGATACGCAGTATTTT. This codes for CASSSHSPTSGRADTQYF.

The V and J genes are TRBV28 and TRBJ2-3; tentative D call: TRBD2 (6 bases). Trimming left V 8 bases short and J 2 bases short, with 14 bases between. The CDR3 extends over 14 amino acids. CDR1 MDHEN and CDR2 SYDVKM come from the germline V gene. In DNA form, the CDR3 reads TGTGCCAGCGTGCAAAGCGGGTCCACAGATACGCAGTATTTT. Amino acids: CASVQSGSTDTQYF.

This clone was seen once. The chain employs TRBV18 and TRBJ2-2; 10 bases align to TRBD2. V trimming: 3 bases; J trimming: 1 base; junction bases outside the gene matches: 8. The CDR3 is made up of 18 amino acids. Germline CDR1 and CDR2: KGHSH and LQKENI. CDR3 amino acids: CASSPAPRTSGNTGELFF. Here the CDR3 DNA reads TGTGCCAGCTCACCGGCGCCGCGGACTAGCGGGAACACCGGGGAGCTGTTTTTT.

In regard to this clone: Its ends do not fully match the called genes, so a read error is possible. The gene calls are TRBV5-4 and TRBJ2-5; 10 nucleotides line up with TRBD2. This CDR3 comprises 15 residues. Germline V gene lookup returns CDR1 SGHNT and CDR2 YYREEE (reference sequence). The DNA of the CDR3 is TGTGCCAGCGGCTTCCGGACTAGCGGCCAAGAGACCCAGTACTTC. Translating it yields CASGFRTSGQETQYF.

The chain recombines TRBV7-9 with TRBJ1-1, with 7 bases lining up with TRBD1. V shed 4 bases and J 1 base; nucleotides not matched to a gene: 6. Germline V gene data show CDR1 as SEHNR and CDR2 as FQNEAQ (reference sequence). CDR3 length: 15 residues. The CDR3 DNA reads TGTGCCAGCAGCTCCATGGGGACAGCGAACACTGAAGCTTTCTTT. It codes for CASSSMGTANTEAFF.

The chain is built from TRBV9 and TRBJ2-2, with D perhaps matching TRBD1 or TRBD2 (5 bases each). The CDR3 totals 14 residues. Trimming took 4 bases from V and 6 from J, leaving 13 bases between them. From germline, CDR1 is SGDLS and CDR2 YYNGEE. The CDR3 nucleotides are TGTGCCAGCAGCTGGGACCCAAGCCCCGGGGAGCTGTTTTTT. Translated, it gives CASSWDPSPGELFF.

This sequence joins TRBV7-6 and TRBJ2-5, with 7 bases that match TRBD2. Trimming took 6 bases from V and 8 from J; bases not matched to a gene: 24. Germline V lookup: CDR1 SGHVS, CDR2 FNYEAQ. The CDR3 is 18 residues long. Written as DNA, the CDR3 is TGTGCCAGCAGACTACTTTGGGGGGGGACTACAAGGCCTATAACCCAGTACTTC. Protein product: CASRLLWGGTTRPITQYF.

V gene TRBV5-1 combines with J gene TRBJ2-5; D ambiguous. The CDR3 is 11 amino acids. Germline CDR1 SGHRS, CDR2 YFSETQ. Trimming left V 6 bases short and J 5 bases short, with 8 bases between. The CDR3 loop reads CASNYLETQYF. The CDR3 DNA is TGCGCCAGCAACTATTTGGAGACCCAGTACTTC.

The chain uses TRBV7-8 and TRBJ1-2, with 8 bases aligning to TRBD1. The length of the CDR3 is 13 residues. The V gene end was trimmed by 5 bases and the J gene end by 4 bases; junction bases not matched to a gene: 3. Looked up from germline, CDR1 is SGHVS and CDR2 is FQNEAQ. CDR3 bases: TGTGCCAGCAGCAGGACAGGGCCCTATGGCTACACCTTC. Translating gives CASSRTGPYGYTF. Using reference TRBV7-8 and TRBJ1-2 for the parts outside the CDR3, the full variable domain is GAGVSQSPRYKVAKRGQDVALRCDPISGHVSLFWYQQALGQGPEFLTYFQNEAQLDKSGLPSDRFFAERPEGSVSTLKIQRTQQEDSAVYLCASSRTGPYGYTFGSGTRLTVV.

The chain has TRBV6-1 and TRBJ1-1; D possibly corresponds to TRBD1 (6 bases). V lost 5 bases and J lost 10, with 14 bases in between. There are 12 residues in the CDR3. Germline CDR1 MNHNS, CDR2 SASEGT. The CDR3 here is CASSSTGLRAFF. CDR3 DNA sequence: TGTGCCAGCAGTTCGACAGGCCTGAGAGCTTTCTTT.

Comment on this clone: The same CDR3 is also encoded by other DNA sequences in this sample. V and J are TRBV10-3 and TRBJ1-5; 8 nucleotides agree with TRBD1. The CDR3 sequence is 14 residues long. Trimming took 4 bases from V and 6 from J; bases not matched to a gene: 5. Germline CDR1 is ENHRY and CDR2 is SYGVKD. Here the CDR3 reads CAISGQGAGQPQHF. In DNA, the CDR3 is TGTGCCATCAGTGGGCAGGGGGCGGGTCAGCCCCAGCATTTT.

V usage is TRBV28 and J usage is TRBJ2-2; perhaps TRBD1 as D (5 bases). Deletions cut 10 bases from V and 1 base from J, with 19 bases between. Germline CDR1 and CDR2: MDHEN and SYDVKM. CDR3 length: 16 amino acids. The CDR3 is CATLGAGIMNTGELFF. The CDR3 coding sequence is TGTGCCACTCTTGGGGCAGGGATCATGAACACCGGGGAGCTGTTTTTT.

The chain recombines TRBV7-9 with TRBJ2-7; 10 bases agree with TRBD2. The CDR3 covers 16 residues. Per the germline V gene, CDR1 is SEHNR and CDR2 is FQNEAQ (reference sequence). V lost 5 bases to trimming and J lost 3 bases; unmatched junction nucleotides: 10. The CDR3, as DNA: TGTGCCAGCAGCGCGGGATGGACTAGCGGAGGCTACGAGCAGTACTTC. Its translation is CASSAGWTSGGYEQYF.

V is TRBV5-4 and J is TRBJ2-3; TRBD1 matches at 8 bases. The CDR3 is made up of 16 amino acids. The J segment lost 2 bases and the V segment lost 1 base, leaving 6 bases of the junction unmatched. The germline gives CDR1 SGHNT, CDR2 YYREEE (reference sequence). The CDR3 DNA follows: TGTGCCAGCAGCTTGAGGGGACAGGCGGCCACAGATACGCAGTATTTT. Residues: CASSLRGQAATDTQYF.

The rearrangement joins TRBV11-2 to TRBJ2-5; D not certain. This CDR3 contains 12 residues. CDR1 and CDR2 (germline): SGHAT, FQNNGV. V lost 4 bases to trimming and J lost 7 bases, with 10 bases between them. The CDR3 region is CASSSRPGTQYF. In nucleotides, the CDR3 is TGTGCCAGCAGCTCGAGACCCGGGACCCAGTACTTC.

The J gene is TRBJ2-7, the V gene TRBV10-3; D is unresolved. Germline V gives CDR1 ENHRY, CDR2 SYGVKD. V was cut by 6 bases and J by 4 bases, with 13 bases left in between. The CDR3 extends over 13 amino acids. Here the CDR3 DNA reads TGTGCCATCAGCGTCGAATCTTATTACGAGCAGTACTTC. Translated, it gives CAISVESYYEQYF.

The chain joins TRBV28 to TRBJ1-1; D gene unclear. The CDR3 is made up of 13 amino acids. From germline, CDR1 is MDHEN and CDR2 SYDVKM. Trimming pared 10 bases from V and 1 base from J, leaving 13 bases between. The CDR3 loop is CATLKPSNTEAFF. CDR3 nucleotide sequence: TGTGCCACCCTAAAGCCCTCGAACACTGAAGCTTTCTTT.

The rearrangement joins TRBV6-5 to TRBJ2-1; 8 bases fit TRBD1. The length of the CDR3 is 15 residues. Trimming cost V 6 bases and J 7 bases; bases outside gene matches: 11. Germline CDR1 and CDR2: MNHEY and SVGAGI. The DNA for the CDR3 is TGTGCCAGCAGGGGGGCCGGGACAGGTTCTAATGAGCAGTTCTTC. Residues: CASRGAGTGSNEQFF.

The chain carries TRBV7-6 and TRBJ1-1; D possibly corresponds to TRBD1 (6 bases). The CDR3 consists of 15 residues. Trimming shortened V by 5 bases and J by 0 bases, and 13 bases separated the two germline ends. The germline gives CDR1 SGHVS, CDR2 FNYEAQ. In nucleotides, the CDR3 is TGTGCCAGCAGCCTGCGGGGGGGGCTGAACACTGAAGCTTTCTTT. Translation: CASSLRGGLNTEAFF.

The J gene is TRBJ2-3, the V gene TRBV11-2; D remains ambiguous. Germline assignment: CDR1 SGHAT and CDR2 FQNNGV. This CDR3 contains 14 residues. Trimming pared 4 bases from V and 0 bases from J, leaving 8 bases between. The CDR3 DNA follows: TGTGCCAGCAGCTCCGCCGGGAGCACAGATACGCAGTATTTT. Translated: CASSSAGSTDTQYF.

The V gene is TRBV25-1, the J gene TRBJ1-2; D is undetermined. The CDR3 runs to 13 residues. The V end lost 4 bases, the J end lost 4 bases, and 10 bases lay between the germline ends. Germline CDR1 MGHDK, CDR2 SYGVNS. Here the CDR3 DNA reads TGTGCCAGCAGTGGTCCCAGGACCTATGGCTACACCTTC. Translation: CASSGPRTYGYTF.